This T cell receptor (beta chain) was recorded in a study of T cell clonotyping in hematopoietic cell transplantation. Study-wide background: Pretransplant recipient samples were taken after cytoreduction. Findings and limits, study-wide: CD4 and CD8 repertoire contributions could not be separated without sorting. After transplant, recipient diversity fell while pathologically expanded clonotypes grew through day 180.

V lost 5 bases and J lost 4, with 12 bases in between. Per the germline V gene, CDR1 is LGHNT and CDR2 is FRNRAP. The CDR3 length is 13 residues. TCRdb's copy holds only in-frame clones and misses some; the assay was immunoSEQ multiplex PCR. The sample shows more than 20,000 clones, roughly 84% of them seen only once. As concerns this clone: Its cognate antigen is unknown.

Stated time point: recipient sample about 28 days before transplant, after cytoreduction. This sample comprised peripheral blood mononuclear cells, obtained before stem cell transplant. The clonotype originates from an older woman with acute myeloid leukemia. Some clones in this sample may be carry-over from other donors' samples. The rearrangement joins TRBV12-5 to TRBJ2-7, with TRBD2 as a possible D gene (5 bases). The CDR3 nucleotides are TGTGCTAGTGGTCTCGCGGGCTCGTACGAGCAGTACTTC. Residues: CASGLAGSYEQYF. Variable domain in full (rest from reference TRBV12-5 and TRBJ2-7): DARVTQTPRHKVTEMGQEVTMRCQPILGHNTVFWYRQTMMQGLELLAYFRNRAPLDDSGMPKDRFSAEMPDATLATLKIQPSEPRDSAVYFCASGLAGSYEQYFGPGTRLTVT.